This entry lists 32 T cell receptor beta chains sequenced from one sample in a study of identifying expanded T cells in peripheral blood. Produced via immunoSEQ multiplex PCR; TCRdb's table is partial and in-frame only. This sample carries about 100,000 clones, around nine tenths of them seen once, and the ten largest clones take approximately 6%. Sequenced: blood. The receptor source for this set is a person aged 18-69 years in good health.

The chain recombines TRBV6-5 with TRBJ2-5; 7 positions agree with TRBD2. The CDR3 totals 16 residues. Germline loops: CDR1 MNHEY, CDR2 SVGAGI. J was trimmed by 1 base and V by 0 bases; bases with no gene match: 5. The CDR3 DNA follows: TGTGCCAGCAGTTACTCATCGGCTAGCGGCCAAGAGACCCAGTACTTC. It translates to CASSYSSASGQETQYF.

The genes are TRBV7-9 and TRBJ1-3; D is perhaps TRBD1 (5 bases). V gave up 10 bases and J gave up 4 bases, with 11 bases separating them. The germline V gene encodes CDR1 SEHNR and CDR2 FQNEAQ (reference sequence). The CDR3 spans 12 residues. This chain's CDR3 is CATPGNGNTIYF. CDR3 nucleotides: TGTGCCACCCCAGGGAACGGAAACACCATATATTTT.

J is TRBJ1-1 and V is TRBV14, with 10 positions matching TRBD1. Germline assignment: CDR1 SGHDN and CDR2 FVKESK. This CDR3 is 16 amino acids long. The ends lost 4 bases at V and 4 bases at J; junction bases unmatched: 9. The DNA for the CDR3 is TGTGCCAGCAGCCCATGGTGGGGACAGGGGCGCACTGAAGCTTTCTTT. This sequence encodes CASSPWWGQGRTEAFF. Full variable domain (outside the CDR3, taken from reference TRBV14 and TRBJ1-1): EAGVTQFPSHSVIEKGQTVTLRCDPISGHDNLYWYRRVMGKEIKFLLHFVKESKQDESGMPNNRFLAERTGGTYSTLKVQPAELEDSGVYFCASSPWWGQGRTEAFFGQGTRLTVV.

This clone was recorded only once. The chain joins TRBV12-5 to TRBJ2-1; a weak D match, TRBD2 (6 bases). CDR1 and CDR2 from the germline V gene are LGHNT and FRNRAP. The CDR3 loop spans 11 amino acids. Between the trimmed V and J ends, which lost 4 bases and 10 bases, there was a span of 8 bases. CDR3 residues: CASGSGGEQFF. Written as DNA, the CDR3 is TGTGCTAGTGGTTCTGGGGGGGAGCAGTTCTTC.

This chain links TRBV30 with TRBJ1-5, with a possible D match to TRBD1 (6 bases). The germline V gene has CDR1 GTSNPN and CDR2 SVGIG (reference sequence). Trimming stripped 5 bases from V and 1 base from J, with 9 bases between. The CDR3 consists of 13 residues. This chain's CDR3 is CAWGGGSNQPQHF. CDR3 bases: TGTGCCTGGGGGGGCGGAAGCAATCAGCCCCAGCATTTT.

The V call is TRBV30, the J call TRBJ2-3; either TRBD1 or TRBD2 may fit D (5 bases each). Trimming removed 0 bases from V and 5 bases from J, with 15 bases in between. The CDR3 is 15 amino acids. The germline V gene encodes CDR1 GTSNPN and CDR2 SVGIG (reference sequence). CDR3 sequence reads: CAWSVRAGGGDTQYF. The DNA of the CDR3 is TGTGCCTGGAGTGTACGGGCGGGTGGGGGAGATACGCAGTATTTT.

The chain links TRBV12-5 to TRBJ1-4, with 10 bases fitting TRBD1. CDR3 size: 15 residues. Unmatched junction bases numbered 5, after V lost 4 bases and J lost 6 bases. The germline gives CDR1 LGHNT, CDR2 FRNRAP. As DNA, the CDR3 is TGTGCTAGTGGTTCCCGGACAGGGGGGTATGAAAAACTGTTTTTT. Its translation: CASGSRTGGYEKLFF.

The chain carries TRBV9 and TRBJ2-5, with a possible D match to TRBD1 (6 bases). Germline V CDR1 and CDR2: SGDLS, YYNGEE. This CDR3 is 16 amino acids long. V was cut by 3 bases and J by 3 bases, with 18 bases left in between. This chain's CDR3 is CASSASGERRKETQYF. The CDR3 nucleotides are TGTGCCAGCAGCGCTTCAGGGGAGAGGAGAAAAGAGACCCAGTACTTC.

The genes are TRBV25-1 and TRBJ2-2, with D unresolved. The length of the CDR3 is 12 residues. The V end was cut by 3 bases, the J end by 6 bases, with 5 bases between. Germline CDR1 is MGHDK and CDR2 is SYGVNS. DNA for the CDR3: TGTGCCAGCAGTGAGGGTCCCGGGGAGCTGTTTTTT. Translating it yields CASSEGPGELFF.

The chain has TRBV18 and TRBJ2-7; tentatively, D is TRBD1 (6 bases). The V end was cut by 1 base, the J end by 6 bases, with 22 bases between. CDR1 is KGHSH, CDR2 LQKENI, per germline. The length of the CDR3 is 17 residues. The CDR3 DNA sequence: TGTGCCAGCTCACCACTCAAAGACTCCGGGGTAGGGGGCGAGCAGTACTTC. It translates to CASSPLKDSGVGGEQYF. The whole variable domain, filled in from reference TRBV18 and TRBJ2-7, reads NAGVMQNPRHLVRRRGQEARLRCSPMKGHSHVYWYRQLPEEGLKFMVYLQKENIIDESGMPKERFSAEFPKEGPSILRIQQVVRGDSAAYFCASSPLKDSGVGGEQYFGPGTRLTVT.

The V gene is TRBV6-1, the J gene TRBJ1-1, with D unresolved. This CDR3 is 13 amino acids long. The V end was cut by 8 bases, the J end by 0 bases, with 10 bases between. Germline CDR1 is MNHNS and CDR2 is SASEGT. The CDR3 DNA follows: TGTGCCAGCCTCCGGGTGATGAACACTGAAGCTTTCTTT. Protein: CASLRVMNTEAFF.

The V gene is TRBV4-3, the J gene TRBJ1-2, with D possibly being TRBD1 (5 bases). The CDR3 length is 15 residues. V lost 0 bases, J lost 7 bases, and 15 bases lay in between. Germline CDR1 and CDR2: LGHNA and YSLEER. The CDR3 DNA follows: TGCGCCAGCAGCCAAGACTGGGAGGGGAGGGTTGGCTACACCTTC. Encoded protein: CASSQDWEGRVGYTF.

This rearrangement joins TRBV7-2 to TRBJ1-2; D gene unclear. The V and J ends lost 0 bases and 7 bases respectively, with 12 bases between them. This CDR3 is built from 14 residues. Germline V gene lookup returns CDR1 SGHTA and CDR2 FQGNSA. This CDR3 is CASSLASRSGGYTF. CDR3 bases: TGTGCCAGCAGCTTAGCTAGCAGGTCGGGTGGCTACACCTTC. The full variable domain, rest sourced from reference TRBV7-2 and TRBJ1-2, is GAGVSQSPSNKVTEKGKDVELRCDPISGHTALYWYRQSLGQGLEFLIYFQGNSAPDKSGLPSDRFSAERTGGSVSTLTIQRTQQEDSAVYLCASSLASRSGGYTFGSGTRLTVV.

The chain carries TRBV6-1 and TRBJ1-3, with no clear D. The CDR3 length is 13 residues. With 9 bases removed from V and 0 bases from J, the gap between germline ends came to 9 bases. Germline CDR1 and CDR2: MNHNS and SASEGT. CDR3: CASGLRSGNTIYF. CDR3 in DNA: TGTGCCAGTGGGCTCCGCTCTGGAAACACCATATATTTT.

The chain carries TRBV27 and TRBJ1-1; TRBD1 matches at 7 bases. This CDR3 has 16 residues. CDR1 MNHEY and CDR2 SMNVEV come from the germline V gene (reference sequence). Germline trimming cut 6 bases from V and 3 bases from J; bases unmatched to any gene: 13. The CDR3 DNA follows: TGTGCCAGCAGCCATTCGACAGGGTTGAGGCACACTGAAGCTTTCTTT. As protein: CASSHSTGLRHTEAFF.

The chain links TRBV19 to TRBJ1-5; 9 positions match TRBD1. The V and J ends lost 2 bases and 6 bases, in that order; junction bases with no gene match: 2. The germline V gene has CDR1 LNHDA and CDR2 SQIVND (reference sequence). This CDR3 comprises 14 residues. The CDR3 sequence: CASSIRQGVQPQHF. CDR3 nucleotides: TGTGCCAGTAGTATACGACAGGGGGTTCAGCCCCAGCATTTT.

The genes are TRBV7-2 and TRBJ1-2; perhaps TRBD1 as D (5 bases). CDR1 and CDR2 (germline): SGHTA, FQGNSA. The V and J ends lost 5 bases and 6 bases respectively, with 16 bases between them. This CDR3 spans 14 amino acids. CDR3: CASSPRSGMDGYTF. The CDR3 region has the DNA TGTGCCAGCAGCCCAAGGTCAGGGATGGATGGCTACACCTTC.

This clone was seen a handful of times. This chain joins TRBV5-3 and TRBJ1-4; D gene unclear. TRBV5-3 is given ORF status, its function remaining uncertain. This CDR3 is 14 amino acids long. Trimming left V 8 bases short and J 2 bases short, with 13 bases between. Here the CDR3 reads CASSPPFTNEKLFF. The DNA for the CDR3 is TGTGCCAGCAGCCCCCCCTTCACTAATGAAAAACTGTTTTTT.

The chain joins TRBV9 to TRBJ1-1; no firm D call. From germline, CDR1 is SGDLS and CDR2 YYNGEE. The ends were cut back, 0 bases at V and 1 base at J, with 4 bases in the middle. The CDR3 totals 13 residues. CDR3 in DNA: TGTGCCAGCAGCGTAGGTTCGAACACTGAAGCTTTCTTT. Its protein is CASSVGSNTEAFF.

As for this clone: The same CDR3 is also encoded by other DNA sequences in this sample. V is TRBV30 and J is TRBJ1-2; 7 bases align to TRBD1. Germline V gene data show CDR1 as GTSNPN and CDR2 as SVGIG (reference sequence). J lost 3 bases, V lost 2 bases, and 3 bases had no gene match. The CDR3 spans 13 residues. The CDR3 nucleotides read TGTGCCTGGAGTCGACAGGGACACTATGGCTACACCTTC. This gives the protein CAWSRQGHYGYTF.

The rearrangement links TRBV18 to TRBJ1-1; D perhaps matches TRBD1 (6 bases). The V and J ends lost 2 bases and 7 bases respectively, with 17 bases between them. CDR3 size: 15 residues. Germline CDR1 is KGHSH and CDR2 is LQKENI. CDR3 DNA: TGTGCCAGCTCACCAACTCAGGGGAGGCAAAATGAAGCTTTCTTT. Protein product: CASSPTQGRQNEAFF.

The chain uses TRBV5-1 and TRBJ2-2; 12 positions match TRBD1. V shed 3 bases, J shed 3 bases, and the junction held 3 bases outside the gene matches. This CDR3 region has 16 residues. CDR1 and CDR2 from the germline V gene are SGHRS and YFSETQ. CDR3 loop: CASSWGTGGYTGELFF. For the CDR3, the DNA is TGCGCCAGCAGCTGGGGGACAGGGGGCTACACCGGGGAGCTGTTTTTT. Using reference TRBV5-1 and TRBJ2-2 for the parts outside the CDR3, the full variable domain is KAGVTQTPRYLIKTRGQQVTLSCSPISGHRSVSWYQQTPGQGLQFLFEYFSETQRNKGNFPGRFSGRQFSNSRSEMNVSTLELGDSALYLCASSWGTGGYTGELFFGEGSRLTVL.

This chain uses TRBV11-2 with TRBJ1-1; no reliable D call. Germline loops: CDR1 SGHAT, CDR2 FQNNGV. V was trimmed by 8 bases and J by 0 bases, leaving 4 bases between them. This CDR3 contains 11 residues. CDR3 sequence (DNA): TGTGCCAGCCGGGTGAACACTGAAGCTTTCTTT. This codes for CASRVNTEAFF.

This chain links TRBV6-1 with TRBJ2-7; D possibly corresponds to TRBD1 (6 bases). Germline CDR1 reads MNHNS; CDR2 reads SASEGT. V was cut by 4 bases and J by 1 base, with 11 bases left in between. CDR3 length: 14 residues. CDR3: CASSADRTSYEQYF. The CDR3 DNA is TGTGCCAGCAGTGCTGACAGGACATCCTACGAGCAGTACTTC.

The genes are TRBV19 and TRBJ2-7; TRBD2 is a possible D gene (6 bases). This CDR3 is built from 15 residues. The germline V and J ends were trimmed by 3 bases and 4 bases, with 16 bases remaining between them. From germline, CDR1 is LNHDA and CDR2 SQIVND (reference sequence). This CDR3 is CASSIAGGVEYEQYF. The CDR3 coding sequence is TGTGCCAGTAGTATTGCGGGCGGGGTGGAATACGAGCAGTACTTC.

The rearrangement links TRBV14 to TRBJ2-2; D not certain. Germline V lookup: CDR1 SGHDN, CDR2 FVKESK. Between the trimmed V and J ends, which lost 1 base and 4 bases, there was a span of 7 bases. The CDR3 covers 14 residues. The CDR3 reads CASSQVISTGELFF. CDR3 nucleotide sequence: TGTGCCAGCAGCCAAGTCATCAGCACCGGGGAGCTGTTTTTT.

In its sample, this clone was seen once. The chain's CDR3 is CASSRTEDYGYTF. The DNA of the CDR3 is TGTGCCAGCAGCCGGACAGAAGACTATGGCTACACCTTC. The chain combines TRBV6-6 with TRBJ1-2; D perhaps matches TRBD1 (6 bases). CDR3 length: 13 amino acids. Germline V gives CDR1 MNHNY, CDR2 SVGAGI (reference sequence). V was trimmed by 6 bases and J by 3 bases, leaving 11 bases between them.

In nucleotides, the CDR3 is TGTGCAATTGCAGCCGCAACTAATGAAAAACTGTTTTTT. This translates into CAIAAATNEKLFF. The V call is TRBV7-9, the J call TRBJ1-4, with unresolved D. From germline, CDR1 is SEHNR and CDR2 FQNEAQ (reference sequence). CDR3 length: 13 residues.

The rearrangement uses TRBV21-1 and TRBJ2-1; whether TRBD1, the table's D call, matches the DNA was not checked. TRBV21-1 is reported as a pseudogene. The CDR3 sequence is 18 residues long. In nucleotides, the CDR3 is TGTGCCAGCCAGCTCGACAGACAGGTCTGGGGATCATACAATGAGCAGTTCTTC. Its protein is CASQLDRQVWGSYNEQFF.

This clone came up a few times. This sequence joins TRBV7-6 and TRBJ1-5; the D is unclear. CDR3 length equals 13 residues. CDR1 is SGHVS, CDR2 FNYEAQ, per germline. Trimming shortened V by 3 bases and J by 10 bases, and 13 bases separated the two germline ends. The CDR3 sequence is CASSFSGAGPQHF. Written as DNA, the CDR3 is TGTGCCAGCAGCTTTAGCGGTGCCGGCCCCCAGCATTTT.

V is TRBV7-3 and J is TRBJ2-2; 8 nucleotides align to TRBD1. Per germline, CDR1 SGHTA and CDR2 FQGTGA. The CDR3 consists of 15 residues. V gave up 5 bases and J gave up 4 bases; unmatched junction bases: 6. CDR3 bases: TGTGCCAGCAGCCTCTGGACAGGGACCACCGGGGAGCTGTTTTTT. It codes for CASSLWTGTTGELFF.

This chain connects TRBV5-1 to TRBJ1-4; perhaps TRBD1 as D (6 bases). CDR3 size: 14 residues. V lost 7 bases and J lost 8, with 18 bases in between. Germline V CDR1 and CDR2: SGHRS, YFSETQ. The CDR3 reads CASCLWGAGEKLFF. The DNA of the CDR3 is TGCGCCAGCTGTCTCTGGGGGGCAGGGGAAAAACTGTTTTTT.